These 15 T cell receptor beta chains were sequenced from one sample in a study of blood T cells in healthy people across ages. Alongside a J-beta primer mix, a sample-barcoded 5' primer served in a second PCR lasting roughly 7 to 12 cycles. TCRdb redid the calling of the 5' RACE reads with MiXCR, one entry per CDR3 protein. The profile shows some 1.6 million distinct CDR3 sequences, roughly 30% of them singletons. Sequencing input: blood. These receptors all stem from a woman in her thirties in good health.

CDR3 sequence: CASSDLPPETQYF. CDR3 nucleotide sequence: TGTGCCAGCAGTGACCTGCCCCCCGAGACCCAGTACTTC. The V and J genes are TRBV2 and TRBJ2-5; D is unresolved. Looked up from germline, CDR1 is SNHLY and CDR2 is FYNNEI. V was trimmed by 3 bases and J by 5 bases, leaving 10 bases between them. The CDR3 loop spans 13 amino acids.

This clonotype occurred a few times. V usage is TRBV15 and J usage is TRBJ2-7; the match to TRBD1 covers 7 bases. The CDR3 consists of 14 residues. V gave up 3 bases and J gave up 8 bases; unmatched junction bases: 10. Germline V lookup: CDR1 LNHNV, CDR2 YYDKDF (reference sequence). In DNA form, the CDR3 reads TGTGCCACCAGCAGGACACGGGACAGCAGACAGCAGTACTTC. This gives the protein CATSRTRDSRQQYF.

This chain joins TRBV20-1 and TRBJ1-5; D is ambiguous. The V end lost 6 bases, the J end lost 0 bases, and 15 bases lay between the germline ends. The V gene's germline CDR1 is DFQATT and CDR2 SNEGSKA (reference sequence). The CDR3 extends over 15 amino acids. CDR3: CSAFGQPYSNQPQHF. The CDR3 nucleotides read TGCAGTGCGTTCGGGCAACCTTATAGCAATCAGCCCCAGCATTTT.

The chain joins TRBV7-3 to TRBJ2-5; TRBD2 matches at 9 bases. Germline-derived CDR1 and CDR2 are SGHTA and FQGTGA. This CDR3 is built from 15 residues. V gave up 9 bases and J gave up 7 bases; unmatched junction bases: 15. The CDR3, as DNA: TGTGCCAGAGGCCTAACTAGCGGGTGGAGGGGGACCCAGTACTTC. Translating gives CARGLTSGWRGTQYF.

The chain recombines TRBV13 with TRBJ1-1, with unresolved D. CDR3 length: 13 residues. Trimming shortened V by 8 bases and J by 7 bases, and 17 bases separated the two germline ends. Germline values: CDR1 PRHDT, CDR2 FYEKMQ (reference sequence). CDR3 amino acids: CASGSQARGEAFF. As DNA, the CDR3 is TGTGCCAGCGGAAGCCAAGCCAGAGGTGAAGCTTTCTTT.

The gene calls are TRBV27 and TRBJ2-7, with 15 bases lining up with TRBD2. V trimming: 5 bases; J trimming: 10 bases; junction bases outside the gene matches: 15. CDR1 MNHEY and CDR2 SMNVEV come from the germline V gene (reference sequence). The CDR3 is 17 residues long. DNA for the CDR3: TGTGCCAGCAGTGTAACCGGGACTAGCGGGAGGTCCGGGTCCCAGTACTTC. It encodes CASSVTGTSGRSGSQYF.

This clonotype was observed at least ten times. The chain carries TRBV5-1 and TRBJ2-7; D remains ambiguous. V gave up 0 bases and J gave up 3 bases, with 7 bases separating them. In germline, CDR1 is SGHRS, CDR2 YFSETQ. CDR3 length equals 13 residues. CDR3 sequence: CASSLGRHYEQYF. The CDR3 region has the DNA TGCGCCAGCAGCTTGGGACGGCACTACGAGCAGTACTTC.

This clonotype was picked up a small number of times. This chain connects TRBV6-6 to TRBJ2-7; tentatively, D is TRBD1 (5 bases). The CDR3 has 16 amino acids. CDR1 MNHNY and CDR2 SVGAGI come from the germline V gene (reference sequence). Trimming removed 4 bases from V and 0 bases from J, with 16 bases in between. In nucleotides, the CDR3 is TGTGCCAGCAGTTCCCGTTCAGGGTCAAGCTCCTACGAGCAGTACTTC. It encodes CASSSRSGSSSYEQYF.

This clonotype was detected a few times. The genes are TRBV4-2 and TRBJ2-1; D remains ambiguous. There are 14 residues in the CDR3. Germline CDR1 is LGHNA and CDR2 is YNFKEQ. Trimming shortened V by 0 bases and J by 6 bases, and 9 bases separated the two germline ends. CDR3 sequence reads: CASSQDTSANEQFF. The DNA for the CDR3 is TGTGCCAGCAGCCAAGATACGAGTGCCAATGAGCAGTTCTTC.

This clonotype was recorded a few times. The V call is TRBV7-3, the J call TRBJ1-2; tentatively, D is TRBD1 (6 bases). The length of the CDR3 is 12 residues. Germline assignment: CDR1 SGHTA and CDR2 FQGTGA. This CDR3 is CALQGPNYGYTF. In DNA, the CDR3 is TGTGCTCTGCAGGGGCCGAACTATGGCTACACCTTC.

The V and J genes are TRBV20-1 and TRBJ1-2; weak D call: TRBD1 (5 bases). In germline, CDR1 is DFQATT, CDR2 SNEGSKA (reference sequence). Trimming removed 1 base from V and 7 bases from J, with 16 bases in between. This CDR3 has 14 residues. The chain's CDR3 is CSARATGGRPGYTF. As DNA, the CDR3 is TGCAGTGCTAGAGCAACGGGGGGAAGGCCTGGCTACACCTTC.

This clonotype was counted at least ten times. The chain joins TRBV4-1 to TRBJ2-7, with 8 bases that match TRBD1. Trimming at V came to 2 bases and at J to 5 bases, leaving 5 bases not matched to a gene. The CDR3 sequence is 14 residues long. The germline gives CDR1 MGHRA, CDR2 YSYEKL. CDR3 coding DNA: TGCGCCAGCAGCCAACAGGGGGCAGGGCACGAGCAGTACTTC. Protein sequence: CASSQQGAGHEQYF.

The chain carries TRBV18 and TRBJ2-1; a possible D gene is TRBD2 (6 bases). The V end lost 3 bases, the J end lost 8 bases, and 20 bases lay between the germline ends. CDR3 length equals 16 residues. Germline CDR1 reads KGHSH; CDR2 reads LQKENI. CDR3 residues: CASSPFGGVGIHEQFF. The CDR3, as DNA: TGTGCCAGCTCACCCTTCGGGGGAGTGGGTATCCATGAGCAGTTCTTC.

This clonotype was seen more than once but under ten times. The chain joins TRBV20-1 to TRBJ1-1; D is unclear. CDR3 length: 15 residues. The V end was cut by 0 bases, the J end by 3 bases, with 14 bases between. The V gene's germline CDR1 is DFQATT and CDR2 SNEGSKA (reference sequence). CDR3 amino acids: CSARDLTESDTEAFF. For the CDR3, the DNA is TGCAGTGCTAGAGATCTTACGGAAAGTGACACTGAAGCTTTCTTT.

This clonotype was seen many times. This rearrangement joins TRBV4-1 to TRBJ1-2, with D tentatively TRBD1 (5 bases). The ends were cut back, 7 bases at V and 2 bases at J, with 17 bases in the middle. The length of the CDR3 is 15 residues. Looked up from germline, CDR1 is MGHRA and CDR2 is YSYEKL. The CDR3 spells CASKDETAKNYGYTF. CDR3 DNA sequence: TGCGCCAGCAAAGATGAGACAGCTAAAAACTATGGCTACACCTTC.